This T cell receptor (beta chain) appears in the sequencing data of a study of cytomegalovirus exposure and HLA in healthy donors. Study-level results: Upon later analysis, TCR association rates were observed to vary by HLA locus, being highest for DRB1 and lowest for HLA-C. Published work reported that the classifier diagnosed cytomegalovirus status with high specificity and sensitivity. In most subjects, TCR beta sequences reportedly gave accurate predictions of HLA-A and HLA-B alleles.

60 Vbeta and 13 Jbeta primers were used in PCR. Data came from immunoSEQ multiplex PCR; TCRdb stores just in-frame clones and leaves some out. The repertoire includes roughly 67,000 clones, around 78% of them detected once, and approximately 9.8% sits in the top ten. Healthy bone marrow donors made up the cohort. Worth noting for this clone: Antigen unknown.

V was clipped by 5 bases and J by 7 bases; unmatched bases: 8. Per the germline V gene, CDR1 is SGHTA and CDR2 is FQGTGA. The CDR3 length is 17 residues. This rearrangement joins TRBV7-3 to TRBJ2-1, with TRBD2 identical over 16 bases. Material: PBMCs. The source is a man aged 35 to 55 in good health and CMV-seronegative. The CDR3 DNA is TGTGCCAGCAGCCCCGCCGGGACTAGCGGGGGGGGTAATGAGCAGTTCTTC. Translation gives CASSPAGTSGGGNEQFF.